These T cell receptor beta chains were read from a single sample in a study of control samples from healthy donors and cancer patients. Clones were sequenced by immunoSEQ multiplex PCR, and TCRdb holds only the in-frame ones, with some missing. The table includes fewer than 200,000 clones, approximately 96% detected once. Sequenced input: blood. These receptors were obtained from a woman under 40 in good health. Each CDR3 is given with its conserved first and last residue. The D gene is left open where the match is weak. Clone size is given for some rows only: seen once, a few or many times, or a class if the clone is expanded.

TGCGCCAGCAGCCAGGACTGGGGGCGGGGGGGTCACAATGAGCAGTTCTTC | CASSQDWGRGGHNEQFF | TRBJ2-1 | TRBD2 | TRBV4-1 | NA
TGTGCCAGCAGTTATACGGGACAGCTCCTGATGGCCTATGGCTACACCTTC | CASSYTGQLLMAYGYTF | TRBJ1-2 | TRBD1 | TRBV28 | NA
TGTGCCAGTAGTAAGGGACTAGCGGGTAAAAATGAGCAGTTCTTC | CASSKGLAGKNEQFF | TRBJ2-1 | TRBD2 | TRBV19 | NA
TGTGCCAGCAGCCAAACTCGGGACGCTTCACAGCAGTACTTC | CASSQTRDASQQYF | TRBJ2-7 | NA | TRBV3-1/TRBV3-2 | NA
TGTGCCAGCAGTTTGGTGGACACATACTCCTACGAGCAGTACTTC | CASSLVDTYSYEQYF | TRBJ2-7 | NA | TRBV28 | NA
TGTGCCAGCAGCCCCCATCGCCTAGCGGGAGGGAGCCAAGAGACCCAGTACTTC | CASSPHRLAGGSQETQYF | TRBJ2-5 | TRBD2 | TRBV7-3 | NA
TGTGCCAGCAGTTACGACAGGACCTCTGGAAACACCATATATTTT | CASSYDRTSGNTIYF | TRBJ1-3 | NA | TRBV6-5 | NA
TGCGCCAGCAGCTTGGACGGGACTCGTGACTACGAGCAGTACTTC | CASSLDGTRDYEQYF | TRBJ2-7 | NA | TRBV5-1 | NA
TGTGCCAGCAGTAGGGGGACAGGGGATGTCGACGAGCAGTACTTC | CASSRGTGDVDEQYF | TRBJ2-7 | TRBD1 | TRBV6-5 | NA
TGTGCCAGCAGTGAAGGGGGCAGCTCTGGAAACACCATATATTTT | CASSEGGSSGNTIYF | TRBJ1-3 | NA | TRBV2 | NA
TGCGCCAGCAGCCCAGGACAGGACACTGAAGCTTTCTTT | CASSPGQDTEAFF | TRBJ1-1 | TRBD1 | TRBV4-1 | NA
TGCGCCAGCAGCCAAGCTAAGGACAGGGTAGGTGAGCAGTTCTTC | CASSQAKDRVGEQFF | TRBJ2-1 | TRBD1 | TRBV4-1 | NA
TGTGCCAGCAGCGCCCTTCCCGCCACCGGGGAGCTGTTTTTT | CASSALPATGELFF | TRBJ2-2 | NA | TRBV14 | NA
TGTGCCAGCACCGAGTATGGTGCAGGTGAAAAACTGTTTTTT | CASTEYGAGEKLFF | TRBJ1-4 | NA | TRBV7-9 | NA
TGTGCCAGCAGGAGAGGTACAGGGAGGGTAGACCACACCGGGGAGCTGTTTTTT | CASRRGTGRVDHTGELFF | TRBJ2-2 | NA | TRBV3-1/TRBV3-2 | NA
TGTGCCAGCAGCCCCGGAGACCGAGAAGGTCAGCCCCAGCATTTT | CASSPGDREGQPQHF | TRBJ1-5 | NA | TRBV9 | NA
TGTGCCAGCAGCCACACATCGGATGAGCAGTTCTTC | CASSHTSDEQFF | TRBJ2-1 | NA | TRBV3-1/TRBV3-2 | NA
TGTGCCAGCAGCGTGACAGATACGCAGTATTTT | CASSVTDTQYF | TRBJ2-3 | NA | TRBV11-2 | NA
TGTGCTAGTGGTTTAGGACAGGACGGATCCTATGGCTACACCTTC | CASGLGQDGSYGYTF | TRBJ1-2 | TRBD1 | TRBV12-5 | NA
TGCGCCAGCGGCGAGGACACTGAAGCTTTCTTT | CASGEDTEAFF | TRBJ1-1 | NA | TRBV10-2 | NA
TGTGCCAGCAGTGAGGTGGGAGCTAACAATGAGCAGTTCTTC | CASSEVGANNEQFF | TRBJ2-1 | NA | TRBV25-1 | NA
TGTGCCAGCTCACCACCTACAGGGACGAGCTCCTACGAGCAGTACTTC | CASSPPTGTSSYEQYF | TRBJ2-7 | NA | TRBV18 | NA
TGTGCCAGCAGTGGAACCGGGACTACCGGCAATCAGCCCCAGCATTTT | CASSGTGTTGNQPQHF | TRBJ1-5 | NA | TRBV6-1 | few
TGTGCCAGTAGCTCAACAGGGGCCAGGGTTGTGGGCAATCAGCCCCAGCATTTT | CASSSTGARVVGNQPQHF | TRBJ1-5 | TRBD1 | TRBV19 | NA
TGTGCCAGCAGCCAAGATATACACCTAGCTAACTATGGCTACACCTTC | CASSQDIHLANYGYTF | TRBJ1-2 | NA | TRBV3-1/TRBV3-2 | NA
TGCAGCGTTGAATCAGGGAAGGGTGGCTACACCTTC | CSVESGKGGYTF | TRBJ1-2 | NA | TRBV29-1 | NA
TGTGCCAGCACACGGACAGGGAATTCTTCTGAGCAGTTCTTC | CASTRTGNSSEQFF | TRBJ2-1 | TRBD1 | TRBV16 | NA
TGTGCCAGCAGCGACCAGACCCGATCTTTCTACACCTTC | CASSDQTRSFYTF | TRBJ1-2 | NA | TRBV7-9 | NA
TGTGCCAGCAGCAAAGCCGGTCTAGCGGGGGTATCCTACAATGAGCAGTTCTTC | CASSKAGLAGVSYNEQFF | TRBJ2-1 | NA | TRBV21-1 | once
TGCGCCAGCAGCCTCCGATCGGGGGCTAATGAAAAACTGTTTTTT | CASSLRSGANEKLFF | TRBJ1-4 | NA | TRBV5-5 | NA
TGTGCCAGCAGCGTTTTATTCACTGAAGCTTTCTTT | CASSVLFTEAFF | TRBJ1-1 | NA | TRBV5-6 | NA
TGCAGCGTTGCCCGGAGGACAGCTATCCTTGAAGCTTTCTTT | CSVARRTAILEAFF | TRBJ1-1 | NA | TRBV29-1 | NA
TGTGCCAGCAGTTACTCGATAGGGGCTAGCGGGAAAGATACGCAGTATTTT | CASSYSIGASGKDTQYF | TRBJ2-3 | TRBD2 | TRBV6-2/TRBV6-3 | once
TGTGCCAGCAGTGACTCGATTGCGGGAGGGGTGTATACGCAGTATTTT | CASSDSIAGGVYTQYF | TRBJ2-3 | TRBD2 | TRBV6-4 | once
TGTGCCAGCAGTGAAGCTGTGGCCGCCCCCCTCCACTTT | CASSEAVAAPLHF | TRBJ1-6 | NA | TRBV25-1 | NA
TGTGCCAGCAGCCTAGGGACAGGCTCTGGAAACACCATATATTTT | CASSLGTGSGNTIYF | TRBJ1-3 | TRBD1 | TRBV28 | NA
TGCGCCAGCAGCTTTGAAAGCACAGATACGCAGTATTTT | CASSFESTDTQYF | TRBJ2-3 | NA | TRBV5-1 | NA
TGCAGCGCTGTGGGGAGGGAAGCTTTCTTT | CSAVGREAFF | TRBJ1-1 | NA | TRBV29-1 | NA
TGTGCCAGCAGGGATCCCGACCACACGAACACCGGGGAGCTGTTTTTT | CASRDPDHTNTGELFF | TRBJ2-2 | NA | TRBV28 | NA
TGTGCCAGCAGACCGGGGTCCGTTTGGGACGCTGGGGCCAACGTCCTGACTTTC | CASRPGSVWDAGANVLTF | TRBJ2-6 | NA | TRBV28 | NA
TGTGCCAGCAGCTTGGATCACACCTATGGCTACACCTTC | CASSLDHTYGYTF | TRBJ1-2 | NA | TRBV5-5 | NA
TGTGCCAGCAGTTTAGGTAGCAATCAGCCCCAGCATTTT | CASSLGSNQPQHF | TRBJ1-5 | NA | TRBV28 | NA
TGTGCCAGCAGTTTATATCGGGGGCCCGGACAGGGGGCGGCTGAAGCTTTCTTT | CASSLYRGPGQGAAEAFF | TRBJ1-1 | TRBD1 | TRBV27 | NA